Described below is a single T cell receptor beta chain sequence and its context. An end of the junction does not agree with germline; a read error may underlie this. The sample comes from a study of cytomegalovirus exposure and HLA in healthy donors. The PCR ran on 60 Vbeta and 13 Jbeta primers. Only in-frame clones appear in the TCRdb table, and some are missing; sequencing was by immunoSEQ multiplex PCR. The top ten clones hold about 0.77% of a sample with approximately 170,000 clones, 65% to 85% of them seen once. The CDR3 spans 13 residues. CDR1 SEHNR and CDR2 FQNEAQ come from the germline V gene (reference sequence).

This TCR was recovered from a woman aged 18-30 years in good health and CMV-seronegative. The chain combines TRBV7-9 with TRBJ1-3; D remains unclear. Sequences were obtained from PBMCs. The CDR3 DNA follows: TGTTCCAGCAGCCCTGCCGCGGGAAACACCATATATTTT. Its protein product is CSSSPAAGNTIYF.